This passage covers 9 T cell receptor beta chains from one sample sequenced in a study of cytomegalovirus exposure and HLA in healthy donors. The study ran its PCR with 60 Vbeta and 13 Jbeta primers. Sequencing was performed with immunoSEQ multiplex PCR; in TCRdb, only in-frame clones are kept and a portion is missing. Found here are more than 90,000 clones, roughly 70% of them singletons; the top ten hold 11%. The sample consisted of PBMCs. Every receptor here comes from a woman aged 45-65 years in good health and CMV-seropositive.

This chain uses TRBV4-3 with TRBJ2-2; 9 bases map to TRBD2. V was clipped by 4 bases and J by 5 bases; unmatched bases: 8. This CDR3 has 16 residues. Looked up from germline, CDR1 is LGHNA and CDR2 is YSLEER. In nucleotides, the CDR3 is TGCGCCAGCAGCCTTGGGGGTAGCGGGAGTACCGGGGAGCTGTTTTTT. Translating it yields CASSLGGSGSTGELFF.

The chain employs TRBV6-1 and TRBJ2-7; 7 nucleotides align to TRBD2. V trimming: 3 bases; J trimming: 2 bases; junction bases outside the gene matches: 7. In germline, CDR1 is MNHNS, CDR2 SASEGT. The CDR3 runs to 15 residues. CDR3 DNA sequence: TGTGCCAGCAGTGAGGCAATTGGACTAGCCTACGAGCAGTACTTC. This codes for CASSEAIGLAYEQYF.

V and J are TRBV5-4 and TRBJ2-5, with 15 bases aligning to TRBD2. The germline V gene encodes CDR1 SGHNT and CDR2 YYREEE (reference sequence). The CDR3 consists of 18 residues. The ends lost 4 bases at V and 0 bases at J; junction bases unmatched: 7. CDR3 nucleotides: TGTGCCAGCAGCCCGTACGGGACTAGCGGGGGGTACCAAGAGACCCAGTACTTC. It translates to CASSPYGTSGGYQETQYF. Full variable domain (outside the CDR3, taken from reference TRBV5-4 and TRBJ2-5): ETGVTQSPTHLIKTRGQQVTLRCSSQSGHNTVSWYQQALGQGPQFIFQYYREEENGRGNFPPRFSGLQFPNYSSELNVNALELDDSALYLCASSPYGTSGGYQETQYFGPGTRLLVL.

The rearrangement links TRBV10-3 to TRBJ2-7, with D tentatively TRBD2 (6 bases). The germline gives CDR1 ENHRY, CDR2 SYGVKD. V shed 5 bases and J shed 4 bases, with 9 bases lying between them. There are 12 residues in the CDR3. For the CDR3, the DNA is TGTGCCATCAGTTCCGGGAGATACGAGCAGTACTTC. It specifies CAISSGRYEQYF.

This chain links TRBV15 with TRBJ2-3, with D unresolved. Per the germline V gene, CDR1 is LNHNV and CDR2 is YYDKDF (reference sequence). The CDR3 runs 14 residues. V lost 5 bases and J 1 base, leaving 10 bases between the germline ends. The CDR3 sequence is CATSELARTDTQYF. The CDR3 coding sequence is TGTGCCACCAGCGAGCTTGCCCGCACAGATACGCAGTATTTT. Full variable domain (remainder filled in from reference TRBV15 and TRBJ2-3): DAMVIQNPRYQVTQFGKPVTLSCSQTLNHNVMYWYQQKSSQAPKLLFHYYDKDFNNEADTPDNFQSRRPNTSFCFLDIRSPGLGDTAMYLCATSELARTDTQYFGPGTRLTVL.

The CDR3 is CASSPPGQTMNTEAFF. DNA for the CDR3: TGCGCCAGCAGCCCTCCGGGACAGACGATGAACACTGAAGCTTTCTTT. The chain is built from TRBV5-1 and TRBJ1-1; 7 bases match TRBD1. V was pared by 4 bases and J by 0 bases, with 9 bases of the junction left unmatched. Germline loops: CDR1 SGHRS, CDR2 YFSETQ. The CDR3 length is 16 residues.

The V gene is TRBV11-3, the J gene TRBJ2-5; 8 bases match TRBD1. The CDR3 runs 16 residues. In germline, CDR1 is SGHNT, CDR2 YENEEA. V lost 8 bases and J lost 2; bases outside the gene matches: 13. As DNA, the CDR3 is TGTGCCAGCGCCTTTGGAGGACAGGGTCTACAAGAGACCCAGTACTTC. This encodes CASAFGGQGLQETQYF.

This chain uses TRBV2 with TRBJ2-1, with D hard to call. This CDR3 has 14 residues. CDR1 SNHLY and CDR2 FYNNEI come from the germline V gene. The germline V and J ends were trimmed by 8 bases and 5 bases, with 16 bases remaining between them. For the CDR3, the DNA is TGTGCCAGCTTACGGCCTAGTCTTGACAATGAGCAGTTCTTC. This gives the protein CASLRPSLDNEQFF.

The count of this clone is one. This chain connects TRBV19 to TRBJ1-2; D is ambiguous. The CDR3 is 15 residues long. V lost 1 base, J lost 8 bases, and 17 bases lay in between. The germline gives CDR1 LNHDA, CDR2 SQIVND (reference sequence). CDR3 sequence reads: CASSIAASAPEGYTF. Written as DNA, the CDR3 is TGTGCCAGTAGTATAGCCGCCAGCGCCCCGGAGGGCTACACCTTC. Together with reference TRBV19 and TRBJ1-2, the CDR3 gives the full variable domain: DGGITQSPKYLFRKEGQNVTLSCEQNLNHDAMYWYRQDPGQGLRLIYYSQIVNDFQKGDIAEGYSVSREKKESFPLTVTSAQKNPTAFYLCASSIAASAPEGYTFGSGTRLTVV.